The rows below give T cell receptor beta chains drawn from one sample of a study of CD8 T cells in ankylosing spondylitis. MiXCR was run by TCRdb on the 5' RACE reads, yielding one entry per CDR3 protein. Of 40,000 to 55,000 distinct CDR3 sequences listed, roughly 7.4% are singletons. Sequences were obtained from blood, either unsorted or a sorted T cell fraction (not recorded which). These receptor sequences come from a female donor with ankylosing spondylitis or in good health (not recorded which). CDR3s include the opening cysteine and the closing phenylalanine or tryptophan. The order of the fields is J gene, V gene, clone size, D gene, CDR3 DNA, CDR3 protein. A D gene is named only where the DNA matches it firmly. For some rows the clone size is stated as once, few or many, or as a class when expanded; others skip it.

J: TRBJ1-2; V: TRBV20-1; size: many; D: .; DNA: TGCAGTGCAAAGAGAGGCACAGCTTATGGCTACACCTTC; CDR3: CSAKRGTAYGYTF
J: TRBJ2-7; V: TRBV5-1; size: .; D: .; DNA: TGCGCCAGCAGCTTGCAGGGTCCCGAGCAGTACTTC; CDR3: CASSLQGPEQYF
J: TRBJ1-2; V: TRBV12-5; size: many; D: TRBD1; DNA: TGTGCTAGTGGTTTCGGACAGGCCGATGGCTACACCTTC; CDR3: CASGFGQADGYTF
J: TRBJ1-1; V: TRBV10-3; size: many; D: TRBD1; DNA: TGTGCCATCAGTTGGGACAGACGGAACACTGAAGCTTTCTTT; CDR3: CAISWDRRNTEAFF
J: TRBJ1-1; V: TRBV5-1; size: many; D: TRBD1; DNA: TGCGCCAGCAGCTTGAGAGGGGGCGGGGTGAACACTGAAGCTTTCTTT; CDR3: CASSLRGGGVNTEAFF
J: TRBJ1-6; V: TRBV4-1; size: many; D: TRBD1; DNA: TGCGCCAGCAGCCAAGATCTCCAGGGGGCTTCCTATAATTCACCCCTCCACTTT; CDR3: CASSQDLQGASYNSPLHF
J: TRBJ2-4; V: TRBV7-4; size: many; D: .; DNA: TGTGCCAGCAGCTTATGGCGGATACTAGCCAAAAACATTCAGTACTTC; CDR3: CASSLWRILAKNIQYF
J: TRBJ1-1; V: TRBV29-1; size: many; D: .; DNA: TGCAGCGTTGACGGGACAATTCAACGGAACACTGAAGCTTTCTTT; CDR3: CSVDGTIQRNTEAFF
J: TRBJ2-2; V: TRBV2; size: .; D: .; DNA: TGTGCCAGCATGAAGGAACAGTACACCGGGGAGCTGTTTTTT; CDR3: CASMKEQYTGELFF
J: TRBJ2-3; V: TRBV11-3; size: .; D: .; DNA: TGTGCCAGCAGCACCTACACAGATACGCAGTATTTT; CDR3: CASSTYTDTQYF
J: TRBJ2-1; V: TRBV24-1; size: many; D: TRBD2; DNA: TGTGCCACTGCGGGAGAATACAATGAGCAGTTCTTC; CDR3: CATAGEYNEQFF
J: TRBJ2-1; V: TRBV6-1; size: many; D: TRBD2; DNA: TGTGCCAGCAGCTCCTTCCGACGGGGGGGCCACAATGAGCAGTTCTTC; CDR3: CASSSFRRGGHNEQFF
J: TRBJ1-6; V: TRBV6-1; size: many; D: .; DNA: TGTGCCAGCAGCCTGGACGGCCATAATTCACCCCTCCACTTT; CDR3: CASSLDGHNSPLHF
J: TRBJ2-3; V: TRBV29-1; size: many; D: .; DNA: TGCAGCGTGGCCCGGGGCCCAGGTGATACGCAGTATTTT; CDR3: CSVARGPGDTQYF
J: TRBJ1-6; V: TRBV7-2; size: few; D: .; DNA: TGTGCCAGCAGCTTAGCTTTCGGGAGTAACGATTCACCCCTCCACTTT; CDR3: CASSLAFGSNDSPLHF
J: TRBJ1-1; V: TRBV10-2; size: many; D: .; DNA: TGCGCCAGCAGTGCCCCAGGGGAGGCCCCTGAAGCTTTCTTT; CDR3: CASSAPGEAPEAFF
J: TRBJ2-3; V: TRBV28; size: few; D: .; DNA: TGTGCCAGCAGTCGAAGGGGGAGCACAGATACGCAGTATTTT; CDR3: CASSRRGSTDTQYF
J: TRBJ1-2; V: TRBV7-1; size: many; D: .; DNA: TGTGCCAGCAGCTCTGAGGAGACAGACTATGGCTACACCTTC; CDR3: CASSSEETDYGYTF
J: TRBJ2-1; V: TRBV19; size: many; D: .; DNA: TGTGCCAGTAGTATTGTGGGGACCCCTCAGTTCTTC; CDR3: CASSIVGTPQFF
J: TRBJ2-1; V: TRBV10-3; size: many; D: TRBD1; DNA: TGTGCCATCAGTCGACAGGGGGCTGACAATGAGCAGTTCTTC; CDR3: CAISRQGADNEQFF
J: TRBJ1-1; V: TRBV27; size: many; D: .; DNA: TGTGCCAGCAGTTGGGGGATGGGGACTGAAGCTTTCTTT; CDR3: CASSWGMGTEAFF
J: TRBJ1-3; V: TRBV29-1; size: many; D: .; DNA: TGCAGCGTTGGGGCGCGGGGGCCGGGAAACACCATATATTTT; CDR3: CSVGARGPGNTIYF
J: TRBJ1-1; V: TRBV5-1; size: many; D: .; DNA: TGCGCCAGCAGCTTGTCGGGAGACAACACTGAAGCTTTCTTT; CDR3: CASSLSGDNTEAFF
J: TRBJ2-1; V: TRBV6-5; size: many; D: .; DNA: TGTGCCAGCAGTTACTCGTTCGGGTCGGAAGAGCAGTTCTTC; CDR3: CASSYSFGSEEQFF
J: TRBJ1-4; V: TRBV20-1; size: many; D: .; DNA: TGCAGTGCTAGACGGGCGGGGATGGAGGGTGAAAAACTGTTTTTT; CDR3: CSARRAGMEGEKLFF
J: TRBJ2-3; V: TRBV5-1; size: many; D: .; DNA: TGCGCCAGCAGCTTGGCGGCAGCAGATACGCAGTATTTT; CDR3: CASSLAAADTQYF
J: TRBJ1-2; V: TRBV20-1; size: many; D: .; DNA: TGCAGCGGACGGAGGGAGGGTAACTATGGCTACACCTTC; CDR3: CSGRREGNYGYTF
J: TRBJ1-6; V: TRBV11-2; size: many; D: .; DNA: TGTGCCAGCAGCGGAGTGAGCTCCTATAATTCACCCCTCCACTTT; CDR3: CASSGVSSYNSPLHF
J: TRBJ2-2; V: TRBV5-6; size: many; D: TRBD2; DNA: TGTGCCAGCAGCTCCTTCTACCGGACTAGCGGGGGGGCGAACACCGGGGAGCTGTTTTTT; CDR3: CASSSFYRTSGGANTGELFF
J: TRBJ1-2; V: TRBV12-3/TRBV12-4; size: few; D: .; DNA: TGTGCCAGCAGCTTTGATGGCAGTGATAACTATGGCTACACCTTC; CDR3: CASSFDGSDNYGYTF
J: TRBJ2-3; V: TRBV29-1; size: many; D: TRBD2; DNA: TGCAGCGACTTACGGTCGGGACTAGTTGACGGTACGCAGTATTTT; CDR3: CSDLRSGLVDGTQYF
J: TRBJ2-2; V: TRBV5-1; size: many; D: .; DNA: TGCGCCAGCAGTAAGGGACCGACGACGAACACCGGGGAGCTGTTTTTT; CDR3: CASSKGPTTNTGELFF
J: TRBJ1-6; V: TRBV7-2; size: many; D: .; DNA: TGTGCCAGCAGAATAAGTTCGGGTTTTAATTCACCCCTCCACTTT; CDR3: CASRISSGFNSPLHF
J: TRBJ2-5; V: TRBV20-1; size: many; D: .; DNA: TGCAGTGCTAGCCCAGACCAAGAGACCCAGTACTTC; CDR3: CSASPDQETQYF
J: TRBJ2-7; V: TRBV27; size: many; D: .; DNA: TGTGCCAGCAGTTTATGGAGGGATCGGAACGAGCAGTACTTC; CDR3: CASSLWRDRNEQYF
J: TRBJ2-5; V: TRBV5-1; size: many; D: TRBD1; DNA: TGCGCCAGCAGCGTGGGACAGGGAGGCGAGACCCAGTACTTC; CDR3: CASSVGQGGETQYF
J: TRBJ2-3; V: TRBV11-3; size: .; D: TRBD2; DNA: TGTGCCAGCAGCTTAGGGCTAGCGGGGGGGATCACAGATACGCAGTATTTT; CDR3: CASSLGLAGGITDTQYF
J: TRBJ1-1; V: TRBV20-1; size: many; D: .; DNA: TGCAGTGCTAGAGAAAGGGGCCGCCTCATGAACACTGAAGCTTTCTTT; CDR3: CSARERGRLMNTEAFF
J: TRBJ2-2; V: TRBV5-4; size: medium-sized; D: .; DNA: TGTGCCAGCAGCTTATCAGCGGTCGTCACCGGGGAGCTGTTTTTT; CDR3: CASSLSAVVTGELFF
J: TRBJ1-2; V: TRBV19; size: many; D: .; DNA: TGTGCCAGTAGTACCCGACAGGACTATGGCTACACCTTC; CDR3: CASSTRQDYGYTF
J: TRBJ1-1; V: TRBV28; size: many; D: .; DNA: TGTGCCAGCAGTTTTAGGGGAAGGGGGTGGATAACTGAAGCTTTCTTT; CDR3: CASSFRGRGWITEAFF
J: TRBJ2-7; V: TRBV12-3/TRBV12-4; size: many; D: TRBD1; DNA: TGTGCCAGCAGCTACAAACAGGGGCGCGCCGAGCAGTACTTC; CDR3: CASSYKQGRAEQYF
J: TRBJ2-5; V: TRBV6-5; size: many; D: TRBD1; DNA: TGTGCCAGCAGTTCCTGGACAGGGCGGGAGACCCAGTACTTC; CDR3: CASSSWTGRETQYF
J: TRBJ1-1; V: TRBV12-3/TRBV12-4; size: many; D: .; DNA: TGTGCCAGCAGGGGTTTGAACACTGAAGCTTTCTTT; CDR3: CASRGLNTEAFF
J: TRBJ2-1; V: TRBV27; size: many; D: TRBD2; DNA: TGTGCCAGCAGCGCCTCTAGCGGGGGGGTACGGTTCTTC; CDR3: CASSASSGGVRFF
J: TRBJ1-2; V: TRBV6-5; size: few; D: TRBD1; DNA: TGTGCCAGCAGTTATACCGTTTCACAGGGGACTAAAACCTTC; CDR3: CASSYTVSQGTKTF
J: TRBJ1-4; V: TRBV5-1; size: many; D: .; DNA: TGCGCCAGCAGCCCGGACGGCAGTAATGAAAAACTGTTTTTT; CDR3: CASSPDGSNEKLFF
J: TRBJ1-6; V: TRBV18; size: many; D: .; DNA: TGTGCCAGCTCACCACCGGGCGAGGGAGGTTCACCCCTCCACTTT; CDR3: CASSPPGEGGSPLHF